This T cell receptor beta chain emerged from a study of T cells in Graves' hyperthyroidism and ophthalmopathy. Findings and caveats of the study: Separating ophthalmopathy from stable hyperthyroidism was achieved by a 13 V-J model. For ophthalmopathy, model prediction preceded onset by a median roughly 5.9 months.

This clonotype was seen repeatedly, ten times or more. No antigen is known for it. Uncontrolled infection, other autoimmune disease, pregnancy or lactation excluded patients. TCR beta CDR3 regions were amplified from RNA transcripts. A set of HTBI primers served as the primers for a first-round RT-PCR of the TCR CDR3. TCRdb reprocessed the multiplex PCR reads with MiXCR, giving one entry per CDR3 protein. The table has around 290,000 distinct CDR3 sequences, less than 15% seen once. The receptor's source is a woman in her twenties or thirties with Graves' hyperthyroidism that later progressed to Graves' ophthalmopathy. What was sequenced was blood.

Here the CDR3 DNA reads TGTGCCAGCTCACCACCGAGAGCGGGAGTGGGCAATGAGCAGTTCTTC. This codes for CASSPPRAGVGNEQFF. This chain uses TRBV18 with TRBJ2-1; 8 nucleotides align to TRBD2. V dropped 0 bases and J dropped 6; count of bases not matched to a gene: 7. CDR3 length: 16 residues. Germline CDR1 reads KGHSH; CDR2 reads LQKENI.